The rows below give T cell receptor beta chains drawn from one sample of a study of shared T cell receptors in the human thymus. Here immunoSEQ multiplex PCR was the method, and the copy in TCRdb shows in-frame clones only, minus some. The table shows hundreds of thousands of clones, with roughly 90% occurring only once. The same specimen was also included in a second study, on human thymus T cells.

Material: thymocytes. These receptors were obtained from a boy in the first two years of life with a congenital heart defect. The CDR3 runs from the conserved cysteine through the conserved F or W. A D gene is named only where the DNA matches it firmly. Only some rows state a clone size, as once, few, many or a class for expanded clones.

d_call j_call clone_size v_call cdr3_aa cdr3_nt
- TRBJ2-5 - TRBV4-1 CASSHQRRGGAYRETQYF TGCGCCAGCAGCCATCAGCGGAGGGGGGGCGCTTACCGAGAGACCCAGTACTTC
TRBD2 TRBJ2-2 - TRBV4-1 CASSQDMSAGGPNTGELFF TGCGCCAGCAGCCAAGATATGTCAGCGGGAGGGCCGAACACCGGGGAGCTGTTTTTT
- TRBJ1-1 - TRBV7-9 CASSETIPLNTEAFF TGTGCCAGCAGTGAGACAATACCTCTGAACACTGAAGCTTTCTTT
TRBD2 TRBJ2-1 once TRBV4-1 CASSQDRASGIPYNEQFF TGCGCCAGCAGCCAAGATAGGGCTAGCGGTATCCCCTACAATGAGCAGTTCTTC
- TRBJ2-5 - TRBV29-1 CSVPRSAGFRQETQYF TGCAGCGTCCCGCGATCGGCAGGGTTCAGGCAAGAGACCCAGTACTTC
- TRBJ1-4 - TRBV28 CASSRVGEVDEKLFF TGTGCCAGCAGCCGCGTTGGGGAGGTCGATGAAAAACTGTTTTTT
- TRBJ1-3 - TRBV11-3 CASSFRGNTIYF TGTGCCAGCAGCTTTCGGGGGAACACCATATATTTT
- TRBJ2-1 - TRBV7-8 CASTNPGLYNEQFF TGTGCCAGCACCAATCCGGGACTCTACAATGAGCAGTTCTTC
TRBD2 TRBJ2-5 - TRBV19 CASSRTSGREGQETQYF TGTGCCAGTAGTCGGACTAGCGGGAGAGAGGGACAAGAGACCCAGTACTTC
- TRBJ1-1 - TRBV30 CAWNKQPKSTEAFF TGTGCCTGGAATAAACAGCCCAAGAGCACTGAAGCTTTCTTT
- TRBJ2-5 - TRBV5-4 CASSPGVSETQYF TGTGCCAGCAGCCCGGGGGTGTCGGAGACCCAGTACTTC
TRBD1 TRBJ1-2 - TRBV2 CASMEPGQVHYGYTF TGTGCCAGCATGGAACCGGGACAGGTCCACTATGGCTACACCTTC
TRBD1 TRBJ1-5 - TRBV7-2 CASSLVGTGALNQPQHF TGTGCCAGCAGCTTAGTTGGGACAGGGGCCCTTAATCAGCCCCAGCATTTT
- TRBJ1-2 - TRBV19 CATSILGGNYGYTF TGTGCCACCAGTATTTTGGGGGGTAACTATGGCTACACCTTC
- TRBJ2-1 - TRBV14 CASSHMGRGSDNEQFF TGTGCCAGCAGCCATATGGGCAGAGGTAGCGACAATGAGCAGTTCTTC
TRBD1 TRBJ2-1 - TRBV28 CASSLSSRFPGQGGNEQFF TGTGCCAGCAGTTTAAGTTCGAGGTTTCCGGGACAGGGGGGGAATGAGCAGTTCTTC
- TRBJ1-5 once TRBV19 CASKKGNQPQHF TGTGCCAGTAAGAAGGGGAATCAGCCCCAGCATTTT
- TRBJ2-1 once TRBV4-2 CASSQLHRPGRLGAHNEQFF TGTGCCAGCAGCCAACTCCACCGGCCCGGGCGACTGGGGGCCCACAATGAGCAGTTCTTC
TRBD1 TRBJ1-1 - TRBV6-5 CASRRDRGDTEAFF TGTGCCAGCAGGAGGGACAGGGGGGACACTGAAGCTTTCTTT
- TRBJ2-1 few TRBV14 CASSPTSYNEQFF TGTGCCAGCAGCCCGACTAGCTACAATGAGCAGTTCTTC
- TRBJ1-1 once TRBV7-9 CASSGSDWIEGHTEAFF TGTGCCAGCAGCGGGTCTGACTGGATCGAGGGTCACACTGAAGCTTTCTTT
TRBD2 TRBJ2-4 - TRBV29-1 CSAGTSGRNIQYF TGCAGCGCCGGGACTAGCGGACGAAACATTCAGTACTTC
TRBD1 TRBJ2-1 - TRBV4-1 CASPNRGMRNEQFF TGCGCCAGTCCGAACAGGGGGATGAGGAATGAGCAGTTCTTC
TRBD2 TRBJ2-5 - TRBV6-5 CASSYGLAGGLETQYF TGTGCCAGCAGTTACGGACTAGCGGGAGGTTTGGAGACCCAGTACTTC
TRBD2 TRBJ2-1 - TRBV4-3 CASSLLGWTSGNEQFF TGCGCCAGCAGCCTACTCGGCTGGACTAGCGGGAATGAGCAGTTCTTC
- TRBJ1-1 - TRBV27 CASSLSLRTTNKGAFF TGTGCCAGCAGTTTATCGCTTCGGACTACAAATAAGGGGGCTTTCTTT
TRBD1 TRBJ1-2 - TRBV5-6 CASSLDRGGYTF TGTGCCAGCAGCTTGGACAGGGGTGGCTACACCTTC
- TRBJ1-1 few TRBV20-1 CSPGGDTEAFF TGCAGCCCCGGCGGGGACACTGAAGCTTTCTTT
TRBD1 TRBJ2-6 - TRBV4-3 CASSPWEDRGYTGANVLTF TGCGCCAGCAGCCCGTGGGAGGACAGGGGGTACACCGGGGCCAACGTCCTGACTTTC
TRBD1 TRBJ2-7 - TRBV15 CATSRDWVHGVQGAVEQYF TGTGCCACCAGCAGAGATTGGGTCCATGGGGTCCAGGGGGCTGTCGAGCAGTACTTC
TRBD1 TRBJ2-7 - TRBV10-2 CASSEPGGYSYEQYF TGCGCCAGCAGTGAACCAGGGGGTTACTCCTACGAGCAGTACTTC
- TRBJ2-1 - TRBV6-5 CASSQGWAYNEQFF TGTGCCAGCAGCCAGGGGTGGGCCTACAATGAGCAGTTCTTC
- TRBJ1-2 - TRBV9 CASSVGTGTYGYTF TGTGCCAGCAGCGTAGGTACAGGGACCTATGGCTACACCTTC
- TRBJ2-3 - TRBV9 CASSVGVGGGTDTQYF TGTGCCAGCAGCGTAGGGGTAGGGGGTGGCACAGATACGCAGTATTTT
- TRBJ2-7 - TRBV25-1 CASSAGKSYEQYF TGTGCCAGCAGTGCGGGGAAGTCCTACGAGCAGTACTTC
TRBD1 TRBJ2-7 - TRBV27 CASSLEQGERYEQYF TGTGCCAGCAGTTTGGAACAGGGGGAAAGATACGAGCAGTACTTC
TRBD1 TRBJ2-3 - TRBV29-1 CSADRVPEDCTDTQYF TGCAGCGCCGACAGGGTCCCTGAAGATTGCACAGATACGCAGTATTTT
TRBD1 TRBJ1-5 - TRBV10-2 CASSPTGARGQPQHF TGCGCCAGCAGTCCTACAGGGGCGCGGGGTCAGCCCCAGCATTTT
- TRBJ1-1 - TRBV14 CASSPTQGSTLAEAFF TGTGCCAGCAGCCCTACTCAGGGGTCAACCCTCGCTGAAGCTTTCTTT
- TRBJ1-3 - TRBV21-1 CASSKYRSGNTIYF TGTGCCAGCAGCAAATACAGATCTGGAAACACCATATATTTT
- TRBJ1-5 - TRBV4-1 CASSQIMRYQPQHF TGCGCCAGCAGCCAAATTATGAGATATCAGCCCCAGCATTTT
TRBD2 TRBJ2-7 - TRBV4-3 CASSQAPRGTSGSTHEQYF TGCGCCAGCAGCCAAGCTCCCCGGGGGACTAGCGGGAGCACCCACGAGCAGTACTTC
- TRBJ1-1 - TRBV13 CASRVRQRNTEAFF TGTGCCAGCAGGGTCCGACAGAGGAACACTGAAGCTTTCTTT